This T cell receptor (beta chain) comes out of a study of cytomegalovirus exposure and HLA in healthy donors. Study-level background: HLA-typed donors were the source of approximately 86 million unique TCRs held in an early data release.

PCR employed 60 Vbeta and 13 Jbeta primers. Profiling relied on immunoSEQ multiplex PCR, and the TCRdb table lists in-frame clones only, not all of them. Seen here are some 78,000 clones, 70% to 80% observed once, and the top ten hold 23%. The CDR3 has 14 amino acids. Germline lookup yields CDR1 KGHSH and CDR2 LQKENI. J gave up 8 bases and V 4 bases, and 9 bases lay outside the gene matches. V is TRBV18 and J is TRBJ1-1, with TRBD1 identical over 8 bases. The specimen was PBMCs. The TCR comes from a woman aged 45-60 years in good health and CMV-seropositive. The CDR3 is CASSQAVDRGEAFF. CDR3 coding DNA: TGTGCCAGCTCACAGGCCGTTGACAGGGGAGAAGCTTTCTTT.